This TCR beta chain was sequenced for a study of T cell changes during pregnancy in multiple sclerosis. Trimming stripped 6 bases from V and 1 base from J, with 15 bases between. The CDR3 spans 15 residues. Germline V CDR1 and CDR2: MDHEN, SYDVKM. Assay used: immunoSEQ multiplex PCR; TCRdb lists only in-frame clones, some missing. Among 65,000 to 90,000 clones, about nine tenths were seen once, and the ten largest hold around 3.4%. The input for sequencing was PBMCs, taken in the first trimester of pregnancy. The V call is TRBV28, the J call TRBJ1-1; tentatively, D is TRBD1 (6 bases). The receptor was isolated from a female donor in good health, serving as a control in a pregnancy study. Some clones in this sample may be carry-over from other donors' samples. The CDR3 DNA follows: TGTGCCAGCAGGAGAGGGGGGGGACCGAACACTGAAGCTTTCTTT. Residues: CASRRGGGPNTEAFF.